This entry describes one T cell receptor (beta chain). There is no known antigen for this receptor. The sample holds no much larger clone one base away, and base qualities are not on file. Taken from the germline V gene, the CDR1 and CDR2 loops are MDHEN and SYDVKM. Taken from cysteine to phenylalanine, the CDR3 has 15 residues. Kept here is only the CDR3 DNA, which spans 45 bases and is read in frame from base 1. Relative to germline, V is 3 bases shorter and J is 4 bases shorter, with 13 bases between their ends. The sample comes from a study of PD-1 blockade in classical Hodgkin lymphoma (dated by TCRdb to the early 2020s). About the full investigation: Nivolumab dosing was 3 mg/kg intravenously every 2 weeks, continuing until either disease progression or unacceptable toxicity. To define a peripheral blood immune signature of response to PD-1 blockade in classical Hodgkin lymphoma, the study combined TCR beta sequencing with CyTOF. The paper as a whole reports these results and caveats: Lower diversity was observed in patients in whom nivolumab was started less than 1 year after ASCT, and these patients were excluded from later analyses so that confounding by immune reconstitution would be avoided. Baseline TCR diversity was reported as lower in newly diagnosed patients than in healthy donors, and lower still in relapsed/refractory patients. Baseline diversity similar to that of newly diagnosed patients was observed in trial patients achieving complete response, whereas significantly lower diversity was observed in partial responders and progressors. CD4+ but not CD8+ TCR diversity rose significantly by C4D1 (p=0.0027 vs p=0.16), most apparent in complete responders (p=0.02). The study covered only a single clinical trial cohort, and the causes of the repertoire differences, possibly disease activity or prior therapy, were still not defined.

This specimen's time point label, interpreted: cycle 2 day 1 (C2D1) of nivolumab. All trial patients had relapsed after autologous stem cell transplantation, with cohorts A, B and C differing in prior brentuximab vedotin exposure. The trial cohort included 45 to 65 patients with relapsed/refractory classical Hodgkin lymphoma, and each patient had a best overall response of complete response, partial response or progressive disease. Single-agent nivolumab was administered to trial patients in the multi-cohort phase II CheckMate 205 trial. An independent review committee assessed best overall response by applying the 2007 International Working Group response criteria. Trial PBMCs were collected immediately before nivolumab initiation (C1D1) and during therapy at cycle 2 day 1 and cycle 4 day 1. After peripheral blood was drawn into 8 mL Vacutainer Cell Preparation Tubes, PBMCs were isolated by centrifugation and then cryopreserved.

Genomic DNA was extracted with the Qiagen DNeasy kit from unsorted PBMCs and from negatively selected CD4+ and CD8+ fractions. TCR beta CDR3 regions were subjected to amplification by immunoSEQ multiplex PCR with primers that anneal to V and J segments. A synthetic immune receptor repertoire was used to minimize amplification bias, and any remaining bias was removed computationally after sequencing. In the original analysis: Custom Python scripts were used to quantify repertoire diversity as the Shannon entropy index. Unsorted, CD4+ and CD8+ repertoires were examined separately, except in combined analyses, for which CD4+ and CD8+ sequences were merged in silico. A clone counted as expanded when the clone's frequency after treatment rose at least 2-fold relative to C1D1, and clones undetected at baseline were given a pseudocount of 0.5. Clones with 0 or 1 copy at C1D1 were defined as singleton clones, while clones with 2 or more copies were defined as non-singleton clones. Clones expanded in unsorted samples were labelled as CD4+, CD8+ or unknown by matching protein sequences in sorted samples from the same patient. Wilcoxon tests on paired samples were used to test changes in diversity from C1D1 to C4D1. The immuneACCESS repertoire file appears here via TCRdb, limited to in-frame rearrangements. These files lack a portion of the clones; in checked studies, under half of the deficit traces to unresolved V genes, and the cause of the others is not known. That table gives V, J and clone size, and the DNA gave D and trimming. The sample profile shows 90,000 to 130,000 clones; 70% to 90% of them were found once. Together, the top ten hold about 20% of the sample.

This TCR was recovered from a human donor with classical Hodgkin lymphoma. This sample comprised peripheral blood mononuclear cells (PBMCs), obtained before the second cycle of nivolumab. The chain joins TRBV28 to TRBJ1-3, with the D gene not confidently named. The DNA sequence is as follows: TGTGCCAGCAGTTTGGGAGGAACCGGAGGAAACACCATATATTTT. Its protein reads: CASSLGGTGGNTIYF.